This T cell receptor (beta chain) was sequenced in a study of T-cell memory formation after mild COVID-19. 5'RACE with constant-segment primers built TCRalpha and TCRbeta cDNA libraries with UMIs. TCRdb processed the 5' RACE reads anew with MiXCR; each CDR3 protein has one entry. The sample shows fewer than 350,000 distinct CDR3 sequences, 14% of them seen only once. Study results and limitations: The pre-infection memory compartment contained some responding clones, suggesting cross-reactive memory joined. Proof of SARS-CoV-2 specificity was absent for the second-wave clones that crested on day 37. Researchers report contracting CD4+ clones mostly in CM and EM, with CD8+ clones in EMRA.

V dropped 1 base and J dropped 0; count of bases not matched to a gene: 7. The germline V gene encodes CDR1 LGHNA and CDR2 YSLEER. The CDR3 runs 18 residues. This clonotype was detected only a few times. No antigen is known for it. The genes are TRBV4-3 and TRBJ2-3; TRBD2 matches at 10 bases. The TCR was taken from a man aged 18 to 30 who had mild COVID-19 (a few samples of this study predate the infection). Cell type and time point are not known. The sample was PBMCs or a T cell subset sorted from them (not recorded which). The CDR3 loop reads CASSQGGTSGVSTDTQYF. Here the CDR3 DNA reads TGCGCCAGCAGCCAAGGTGGCACTAGCGGGGTTAGCACAGATACGCAGTATTTT.